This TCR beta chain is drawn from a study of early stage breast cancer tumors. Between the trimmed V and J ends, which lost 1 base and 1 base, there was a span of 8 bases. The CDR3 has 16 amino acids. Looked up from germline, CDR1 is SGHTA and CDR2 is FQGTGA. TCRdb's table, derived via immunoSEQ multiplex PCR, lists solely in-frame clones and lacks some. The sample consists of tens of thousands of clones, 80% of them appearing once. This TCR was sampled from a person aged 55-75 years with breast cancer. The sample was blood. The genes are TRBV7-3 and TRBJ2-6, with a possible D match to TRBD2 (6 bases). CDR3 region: CASSLRAGSGANVLTF. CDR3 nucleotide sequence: TGTGCCAGCAGCTTAAGGGCGGGGTCTGGGGCCAACGTCCTGACTTTC.